This T cell receptor (beta chain) is from a study of shared clonotypes between healthy human individuals. Sequencing was performed with immunoSEQ multiplex PCR; in TCRdb, only in-frame clones are kept and a portion is missing. The profile shows under 550,000 clones, less than 96% of them singletons. Germline trimming cut 4 bases from V and 5 bases from J; bases unmatched to any gene: 0. Germline CDR1 reads MNHNS; CDR2 reads SASEGT. The CDR3 consists of 13 residues. Details on this clone: Antigen specificity is unknown.

Study-wide results and limits: About 5% of naive CD4 clonotypes were shared across several donors. Generally, naive subsets (rather than memory subsets) showed larger estimated richness. The authors sampled blood alone, and tissue repertoires likely differ. When compared with the clonotypes that were shared by all four sorted-subset donors, the non-shared clonotypes turned out to have lower generation probabilities.

The chain links TRBV6-1 to TRBJ1-5, with 9 bases matching TRBD1. The source is a woman younger than 45 in good health. Sample: naive CD4+ T cells sorted from blood. The subset was: CD45RA+ positively selected. The CDR3 spells CASSGTGDQPQHF. CDR3 bases: TGTGCCAGCAGTGGGACAGGGGATCAGCCCCAGCATTTT.